These 3 T cell receptor beta chains came from one sample sequenced in a study of shared clonotypes between healthy human individuals. Profiled with immunoSEQ multiplex PCR; TCRdb holds only in-frame clones, not every one. The sample holds roughly 640,000 clones; about 96% are singletons and the top ten take around 0.057%. Material for sequencing was naive CD4+ T cells sorted from blood. Subset defined: CD45RA+ positively selected. The origin of the receptors is a woman in her thirties in good health.

The V and J genes are TRBV7-9 and TRBJ1-5; possibly TRBD1 for D (5 bases). Trimming left V 3 bases short and J 1 base short, with 7 bases between. Germline V gene lookup returns CDR1 SEHNR and CDR2 FQNEAQ (reference sequence). There are 14 residues in the CDR3. Written as DNA, the CDR3 is TGTGCCAGCAGCTTGGGACTGAGCAATCAGCCCCAGCATTTT. This gives the protein CASSLGLSNQPQHF.

The chain has TRBV5-4 and TRBJ1-6; maybe TRBD1 (5 bases). Trimming left V 2 bases short and J 8 bases short, with 17 bases between. CDR1 is SGHNT and CDR2 is YYREEE in the germline V gene (reference sequence). The CDR3 spans 16 residues. In nucleotides, the CDR3 is TGTGCCAGCAGCTTAGGGGTAGCCGGTCGGTATTCACCCCTCCACTTT. As protein: CASSLGVAGRYSPLHF.

CDR3 region: CASFTGTALFYEQYF. The CDR3 region has the DNA TGTGCCAGCTTCACCGGGACAGCGCTTTTCTACGAGCAGTACTTC. The chain has TRBV28 and TRBJ2-7, with TRBD1 identical over 7 bases. The V segment lost 8 bases and the J segment 3 bases; nucleotides outside the gene matches: 13. The length of the CDR3 is 15 residues. The V gene's germline CDR1 is MDHEN and CDR2 SYDVKM. Variable domain in full (rest from reference TRBV28 and TRBJ2-7): DVKVTQSSRYLVKRTGEKVFLECVQDMDHENMFWYRQDPGLGLRLIYFSYDVKMKEKGDIPEGYSVSREKKERFSLILESASTNQTSMYLCASFTGTALFYEQYFGPGTRLTVT.